Below, 21 T cell receptor beta chains from the same sample are listed, as sequenced in a study of blood T cell repertoires in COVID-19. Clones were sequenced by immunoSEQ multiplex PCR, and TCRdb holds only the in-frame ones, with some missing. The table has tens of thousands of clones, 87% seen once. Sequenced sample: peripheral blood. These TCRs come from a woman in her forties or fifties with active or convalescent COVID-19.

This clone has a handful of counts. The V and J genes are TRBV3-1 (or the pseudogene TRBV3-2) and TRBJ1-1, with D unresolved. The CDR3 is 15 amino acids. The germline V and J ends were trimmed by 0 bases and 3 bases, with 11 bases remaining between them. CDR1 LGHDT and CDR2 YNNKEL come from the germline V gene (reference sequence). CDR3 in amino acids: CASSQDLGGYTEAFF. The CDR3 region has the DNA TGTGCCAGCAGCCAAGATCTTGGAGGATACACTGAAGCTTTCTTT.

The gene calls are TRBV5-6 and TRBJ2-1; possibly TRBD2 for D (5 bases). CDR1 SGHDT and CDR2 YYEEEE come from the germline V gene. V shed 3 bases and J shed 4 bases, with 14 bases lying between them. The length of the CDR3 is 15 residues. The CDR3 nucleotides are TGTGCCAGCAGCTCTCTTCGCGGGCGGTACAATGAGCAGTTCTTC. This gives the protein CASSSLRGRYNEQFF.

The V gene is TRBV7-9, the J gene TRBJ2-5; perhaps TRBD1 as D (7 bases). The CDR3 totals 17 residues. V shed 5 bases and J shed 3 bases, with 22 bases lying between them. Germline assignment: CDR1 SEHNR and CDR2 FQNEAQ (reference sequence). Written as DNA, the CDR3 is TGTGCCAGCAGCCCCGGAGGGACAGTCCCCGCGAAAGAGACCCAGTACTTC. It is translated as CASSPGGTVPAKETQYF.

The V and J genes are TRBV19 and TRBJ2-2, with no clear D. The V gene's germline CDR1 is LNHDA and CDR2 SQIVND (reference sequence). The CDR3 runs 15 residues. V dropped 7 bases and J dropped 4 bases, with 16 bases sitting between them. DNA of the CDR3: TGTGCCAGTAAATTAGAGGTTCGAGGCACCGGGGAGCTGTTTTTT. This encodes CASKLEVRGTGELFF.

The J gene is TRBJ1-1, the V gene TRBV7-2; 7 nucleotides agree with TRBD1. The V gene's germline CDR1 is SGHTA and CDR2 FQGNSA. The ends lost 6 bases at V and 10 bases at J; junction bases unmatched: 14. The CDR3 consists of 14 residues. CDR3 in amino acids: CASRSMLDRDPAFF. In DNA, the CDR3 is TGTGCCAGCAGATCCATGCTCGACAGGGACCCAGCTTTCTTT.

This chain links TRBV6-6 with TRBJ1-1; a weak D match, TRBD1 (5 bases). Germline V gives CDR1 MNHNY, CDR2 SVGAGI (reference sequence). Trimming removed 6 bases from V and 0 bases from J, with 20 bases in between. The length of the CDR3 is 17 residues. The CDR3 DNA is TGTGCCAGCAGCCGACGGGGGGTGGCCTACATGAACACTGAAGCTTTCTTT. Protein: CASSRRGVAYMNTEAFF.

The chain couples TRBV24-1 to TRBJ1-5, with a possible D match to TRBD1 (5 bases). Trimming shortened V by 2 bases and J by 9 bases, and 10 bases separated the two germline ends. The CDR3 is 13 amino acids. Germline V gene data show CDR1 as KGHDR and CDR2 as SFDVKD. The CDR3 bases are TGTGCCACCAGTGATTCGGCCCAGGGGCCCCAGCATTTT. This encodes CATSDSAQGPQHF.

The V call is TRBV6-1, the J call TRBJ1-1; D is uncertain. Germline V gene sequence: CDR1 MNHNS, CDR2 SASEGT. The CDR3 totals 13 residues. Deletions cut 3 bases from V and 3 bases from J, with 8 bases between. The CDR3 protein is CASSDSYYTEAFF. In DNA, the CDR3 is TGTGCCAGCAGTGACAGTTATTACACTGAAGCTTTCTTT.

This sequence joins TRBV4-3 and TRBJ2-7; maybe TRBD1 (6 bases). CDR3 length: 13 residues. V dropped 2 bases and J dropped 5 bases, with 10 bases sitting between them. CDR1 and CDR2 (germline): LGHNA, YSLEER. The CDR3 spells CASSQTGRDEQYF. CDR3 DNA sequence: TGCGCCAGCAGCCAAACAGGGCGGGACGAGCAGTACTTC.

This chain connects TRBV5-5 to TRBJ2-3; 7 positions agree with TRBD1. Germline loops: CDR1 SGHKS, CDR2 YYEKEE (reference sequence). V lost 0 bases, J lost 2 bases, and 3 bases stayed unmatched. This CDR3 spans 15 amino acids. The CDR3 DNA is TGTGCCAGCAGCTTGGGGGACAGCTACACAGATACGCAGTATTTT. Protein: CASSLGDSYTDTQYF.

The genes are TRBV6-1 and TRBJ1-1, with D perhaps matching TRBD1 (5 bases). The CDR3 contains 14 residues. CDR1 is MNHNS and CDR2 is SASEGT in the germline V gene. V lost 3 bases and J 3 bases, leaving 11 bases between the germline ends. The DNA for the CDR3 is TGTGCCAGCAGTGAGGTAGGAGGGGACACTGAAGCTTTCTTT. This codes for CASSEVGGDTEAFF.

V is TRBV5-6 and J is TRBJ1-3; TRBD1 is a possible D gene (5 bases). Germline V gene data show CDR1 as SGHDT and CDR2 as YYEEEE. The CDR3 spans 15 residues. Trimming pared 0 bases from V and 0 bases from J, leaving 7 bases between. The chain's CDR3 is CASSLAGFSGNTIYF. The CDR3 DNA is TGTGCCAGCAGCTTGGCAGGGTTCTCTGGAAACACCATATATTTT.

This sequence joins TRBV3-1 (or the pseudogene TRBV3-2) and TRBJ2-5; perhaps TRBD2 as D (6 bases). CDR3 size: 15 residues. Trimming removed 3 bases at V and 5 bases at J, with 16 bases between. CDR1 is LGHDT and CDR2 is YNNKEL in the germline V gene (reference sequence). As DNA, the CDR3 is TGTGCCAGCAGCCAGAATAGCGGATTGGGGGAGACCCAGTACTTC. Encoded protein: CASSQNSGLGETQYF.

The V call is TRBV6-5, the J call TRBJ2-5, with TRBD1 matching 8 bases. The V gene's germline CDR1 is MNHEY and CDR2 SVGAGI. The CDR3 extends over 14 amino acids. Unmatched junction bases numbered 6, after V lost 4 bases and J lost 5 bases. The CDR3 region has the DNA TGTGCCAGCAGTTTCGGACAGGGCGGGGAGACCCAGTACTTC. Its protein product is CASSFGQGGETQYF.

This chain uses TRBV5-4 with TRBJ2-7, with D maybe TRBD1 (5 bases). The germline gives CDR1 SGHNT, CDR2 YYREEE (reference sequence). The CDR3 has 14 amino acids. V was trimmed by 1 base and J by 0 bases, leaving 8 bases between them. CDR3 region: CASSLSGNSYEQYF. The CDR3 nucleotides read TGTGCCAGCAGCTTGTCAGGGAACTCCTACGAGCAGTACTTC.

This clone was observed once. This chain uses TRBV7-9 with TRBJ2-7; 7 nucleotides line up with TRBD2. The CDR3 extends over 13 amino acids. The trim removed 1 base at V and 11 bases at J, leaving 8 bases unmatched. CDR1 is SEHNR and CDR2 is FQNEAQ in the germline V gene (reference sequence). CDR3 nucleotides: TGTGCCAGCAGCTTAGGATCGGGACTACGAGAGTACTTC. It specifies CASSLGSGLREYF.

This clone was detected only once. This chain links TRBV7-6 with TRBJ2-1; a possible D gene is TRBD1 (5 bases). Trimming removed 4 bases from V and 0 bases from J, with 19 bases in between. Germline V gene lookup returns CDR1 SGHVS and CDR2 FNYEAQ. This CDR3 has 18 amino acids. CDR3 region: CASSSNTEGASSYNEQFF. The CDR3 DNA sequence: TGTGCCAGCAGCTCCAACACCGAAGGGGCGAGCTCCTACAATGAGCAGTTCTTC.

V gene TRBV5-1 combines with J gene TRBJ1-5; 8 nucleotides agree with TRBD1. The junction had 5 bases not matched to a gene; V was cut back by 0 bases and J by 3 bases. Per germline, CDR1 SGHRS and CDR2 YFSETQ. This CDR3 has 16 amino acids. CDR3 region: CASSLDGQGHNQPQHF. CDR3 DNA sequence: TGCGCCAGCAGCTTGGATGGACAGGGACACAATCAGCCCCAGCATTTT.

The CDR3 protein is CASSPTGHSEAFF. The CDR3 coding sequence is TGTGCCAGCAGCCCGACAGGGCACAGTGAAGCTTTCTTT. The chain joins TRBV5-4 to TRBJ1-1; TRBD1 matches 7 bases. The germline V gene has CDR1 SGHNT and CDR2 YYREEE (reference sequence). This CDR3 is built from 13 residues. V lost 4 bases, J lost 7 bases, and 7 bases stayed unmatched.

The CDR3 is CASSQDLAGGSKETQYF. Here the CDR3 DNA reads TGCGCCAGCAGCCAAGATCTAGCGGGGGGCTCTAAAGAGACCCAGTACTTC. J is TRBJ2-5 and V is TRBV4-3, with TRBD2 matching 11 bases. This CDR3 region has 17 residues. Trimming at V came to 0 bases and at J to 3 bases, leaving 6 bases not matched to a gene. Germline V lookup: CDR1 LGHNA, CDR2 YSLEER.

This clone occurred once. The rearrangement links TRBV24-1 to TRBJ2-7; D perhaps matches TRBD2 (5 bases). The CDR3 covers 15 residues. V lost 5 bases and J lost 5, with 18 bases in between. The germline V gene has CDR1 KGHDR and CDR2 SFDVKD. CDR3 DNA: TGTGCCACCAGTGCCTCCCTAGCTGGGCGGAACGAGCAGTACTTC. Encoded protein: CATSASLAGRNEQYF.